One sample yielded the 24 T cell receptor beta chains listed below, sequenced in a study of blood T cells in healthy people across ages. The authors ran a second PCR of about 7 to 11 cycles using a sample-barcoded 5' primer and a J-beta primer mix. TCRdb re-derived calls from the 5' RACE reads in MiXCR, one entry per CDR3 protein. The table shows about 1.4 million distinct CDR3 sequences, with 45% to 70% occurring only once. Material for sequencing was blood. These receptors all stem from a man between 18 and 35 years old in good health.

The rearrangement links TRBV4-2 to TRBJ1-1; a weak D match, TRBD1 (5 bases). Germline V gene lookup returns CDR1 LGHNA and CDR2 YNFKEQ. This CDR3 is built from 13 residues. With 4 bases removed from V and 8 bases from J, the gap between germline ends came to 14 bases. CDR3 coding DNA: TGTGCCAGCAGCCTCTTAAACGGGGCAGAAGCTTTCTTT. Its translation is CASSLLNGAEAFF.

This chain links TRBV12-3 or TRBV12-4 with TRBJ2-7; perhaps TRBD2 as D (7 bases). V was clipped by 1 base and J by 2 bases, with 15 bases between them. The CDR3 has 16 amino acids. The CDR3 sequence: CASSLEVRGAPYEQYF. As DNA, the CDR3 is TGTGCCAGCAGTTTAGAGGTTCGGGGGGCCCCCTACGAGCAGTACTTC.

This clonotype has at least ten counts. The CDR3 nucleotides are TGCAGTGCTAGGGGGGGACTAGCCCAAGAGACCCAGTACTTC. Translating it yields CSARGGLAQETQYF. This sequence joins TRBV20-1 and TRBJ2-5; 9 bases align to TRBD2. The junction had 3 bases not matched to a gene; V was cut back by 3 bases and J by 1 base. Looked up from germline, CDR1 is DFQATT and CDR2 is SNEGSKA (reference sequence). The CDR3 contains 14 residues.

The CDR3 DNA sequence: TGTGCCAGCAGCCCAGGGAAGGGTGCCTTTAACTATGGCTACACCTTC. Residues: CASSPGKGAFNYGYTF. The gene calls are TRBV9 and TRBJ1-2; weak D call: TRBD1 (5 bases). Germline V gives CDR1 SGDLS, CDR2 YYNGEE. This CDR3 region has 16 residues. V lost 4 bases, J lost 1 base, and 17 bases lay in between.

This chain uses TRBV28 with TRBJ2-5, with D hard to call. The J call is doubtful: the DNA matches TRBJ2-7 better. Germline CDR1 is MDHEN and CDR2 is SYDVKM. The CDR3 consists of 13 residues. CDR3 region: CASIVDGGDEQYF. In DNA form, the CDR3 reads TGTGCCAGCATTGTGGACGGTGGTGACGAGCAGTACTTC.

This clonotype has just a few counts. V usage is TRBV6-1 and J usage is TRBJ2-5; no clear D gene. V dropped 2 bases and J dropped 1 base, with 2 bases sitting between them. Germline lookup yields CDR1 MNHNS and CDR2 SASEGT. The CDR3 is 12 residues long. The CDR3 DNA reads as TGTGCCAGCAGTGAATCCCAAGAGACCCAGTACTTC. Its protein product is CASSESQETQYF.

This chain uses TRBV12-5 with TRBJ2-2, with D possibly matching TRBD1 (6 bases). Per germline, CDR1 LGHNT and CDR2 FRNRAP. The CDR3 loop spans 18 amino acids. V dropped 9 bases and J dropped 2 bases, with 25 bases sitting between them. CDR3 sequence (DNA): TGTGCTAGCTGGGGACATTCTTTCTTAGGGACCAACACCGGGGAGCTGTTTTTT. The encoded protein is CASWGHSFLGTNTGELFF.

This clonotype has a handful of counts. The rearrangement uses TRBV4-3 and TRBJ2-7; D is possibly TRBD1 or TRBD2 (5 bases each). Between the trimmed V and J ends, which lost 0 bases and 1 base, there was a span of 10 bases. The CDR3 runs to 15 residues. Germline CDR1 and CDR2: LGHNA and YSLEER. CDR3 sequence: CASSQDRDGSYEQYF. The CDR3 coding sequence is TGCGCCAGCAGCCAAGATCGGGACGGTTCCTACGAGCAGTACTTC.

The chain is built from TRBV10-3 and TRBJ2-7; 7 bases fit TRBD1. V shed 5 bases, J shed 4 bases, and the junction held 8 bases outside the gene matches. Germline V CDR1 and CDR2: ENHRY, SYGVKD. The CDR3 sequence is 14 residues long. In DNA, the CDR3 is TGTGCCATCAGTAGGGACAGCCTCGAGTACGAGCAGTACTTC. Its translation is CAISRDSLEYEQYF.

The rearrangement uses TRBV20-1 and TRBJ2-3, with D perhaps given as TRBD1 or TRBD2 (5 bases each). The CDR3 is 15 residues long. Trimming removed 4 bases at V and 4 bases at J, with 18 bases between. Looked up from germline, CDR1 is DFQATT and CDR2 is SNEGSKA (reference sequence). DNA of the CDR3: TGCAGTGCTACCACCGGGACCAGTCCGGCAGATACGCAGTATTTT. Amino acids: CSATTGTSPADTQYF.

V gene TRBV12-3 or TRBV12-4 combines with J gene TRBJ2-7; maybe TRBD1 (6 bases). The CDR3 is 14 residues long. V lost 7 bases to trimming and J lost 2 bases, with 15 bases between them. CDR3 amino acids: CASTLGDTAYEQYF. The CDR3 DNA sequence: TGTGCCAGCACCCTGGGGGACACCGCCTACGAGCAGTACTTC.

The chain carries TRBV4-1 and TRBJ2-1; 11 bases are a match to TRBD2. CDR1 and CDR2 from the germline V gene are MGHRA and YSYEKL. CDR3 length: 16 amino acids. J lost 8 bases, V lost 2 bases, and 8 bases had no gene match. The CDR3 loop reads CASSQPTSGGNHEQFF. CDR3 nucleotide sequence: TGCGCCAGCAGCCAACCCACTAGCGGGGGTAACCATGAGCAGTTCTTC.

The chain carries TRBV6-5 and TRBJ1-1; TRBD1 matches at 7 bases. The V gene's germline CDR1 is MNHEY and CDR2 SVGAGI. J lost 6 bases, V lost 0 bases, and 4 bases had no gene match. The CDR3 runs to 14 residues. As DNA, the CDR3 is TGTGCCAGCAGTTACTCAGAGGGGGCTCCTGAAGCTTTCTTT. It encodes CASSYSEGAPEAFF.

This clonotype was counted a single time. Because the CDR3 is missing its conserved closing phenylalanine or tryptophan, this is likely a read error. The gene calls are TRBV5-1 and TRBJ2-1, with TRBD2 identical over 10 bases. The J segment lost 6 bases and the V segment lost 4 bases, leaving 10 bases of the junction unmatched. Germline V gene lookup returns CDR1 SGHRS and CDR2 YFSETQ. CDR3 length equals 16 residues. The CDR3 is CASSMRSRLAGNEQFS. The CDR3 coding sequence is TGCGCCAGCAGCATGAGATCACGACTAGCGGGCAATGAGCAGTTCTCC.

This clonotype was counted a few times. This chain links TRBV29-1 with TRBJ2-1; 9 nucleotides agree with TRBD1. CDR3 size: 13 residues. The V gene's germline CDR1 is SQVTM and CDR2 ANQGSEA. J was trimmed by 5 bases and V by 6 bases; bases with no gene match: 5. The CDR3 region is CSVGTGPNNEQFF. In nucleotides, the CDR3 is TGCAGCGTCGGGACAGGGCCAAACAATGAGCAGTTCTTC.

The V gene is TRBV28, the J gene TRBJ2-3, with 8 nucleotides matching TRBD1. Per germline, CDR1 MDHEN and CDR2 SYDVKM. This CDR3 is built from 15 residues. J lost 1 base, V lost 0 bases, and 0 bases had no gene match. The CDR3 here is CASSLWDRGTDTQYF. Written as DNA, the CDR3 is TGTGCCAGCAGTTTATGGGACAGGGGCACAGATACGCAGTATTTT. Complete variable domain (other parts from reference TRBV28 and TRBJ2-3): DVKVTQSSRYLVKRTGEKVFLECVQDMDHENMFWYRQDPGLGLRLIYFSYDVKMKEKGDIPEGYSVSREKKERFSLILESASTNQTSMYLCASSLWDRGTDTQYFGPGTRLTVL.

V usage is TRBV4-2 and J usage is TRBJ1-4; D possibly corresponds to TRBD1 (5 bases). The CDR3 consists of 17 residues. The V end lost 0 bases, the J end lost 0 bases, and 11 bases lay between the germline ends. Germline CDR1 is LGHNA and CDR2 is YNFKEQ. DNA for the CDR3: TGTGCCAGCAGCCAAGATCTTGGGACTGCAACTAATGAAAAACTGTTTTTT. Residues: CASSQDLGTATNEKLFF.

This chain joins TRBV12-3 or TRBV12-4 and TRBJ1-2, with D unclear. The CDR3 has 15 residues. V gave up 4 bases and J gave up 4 bases, with 16 bases separating them. CDR3 amino acids: CASSSPIGQSYGYTF. The DNA of the CDR3 is TGTGCCAGCAGTTCCCCGATAGGGCAGAGCTATGGCTACACCTTC.

The rearrangement joins TRBV6-5 to TRBJ2-3, with 8 bases fitting TRBD2. Germline V gene sequence: CDR1 MNHEY, CDR2 SVGAGI. This CDR3 has 11 amino acids. V trimming: 6 bases; J trimming: 14 bases; junction bases outside the gene matches: 7. In DNA form, the CDR3 reads TGTGCCAGCAGCGCGGGACTAGACGTGTATTTT. It specifies CASSAGLDVYF.

This chain joins TRBV19 and TRBJ1-2; TRBD1 agrees at 8 bases. Losses at the gene ends were 5 bases for V and 6 bases for J; bases not matched to a gene: 11. This CDR3 contains 15 residues. Germline values: CDR1 LNHDA, CDR2 SQIVND (reference sequence). In DNA form, the CDR3 reads TGTGCCAGTAGTCTCCTCGGACAGGGCTGGGATGGCTACACCTTC. As protein: CASSLLGQGWDGYTF. Combining the CDR3 with reference TRBV19 and TRBJ1-2 gives the whole variable domain DGGITQSPKYLFRKEGQNVTLSCEQNLNHDAMYWYRQDPGQGLRLIYYSQIVNDFQKGDIAEGYSVSREKKESFPLTVTSAQKNPTAFYLCASSLLGQGWDGYTFGSGTRLTVV.

This clonotype has just a few counts. The J gene is TRBJ1-6, the V gene TRBV15; D is uncertain. CDR3 length: 15 residues. CDR1 and CDR2 (germline): LNHNV, YYDKDF (reference sequence). V dropped 1 base and J dropped 9 bases, with 13 bases sitting between them. The DNA of the CDR3 is TGTGCCACCAGCAGAGGCCCGGGAGTAGGTTCACCCCTCCACTTT. Its protein product is CATSRGPGVGSPLHF. Looking up the rest from reference TRBV15 and TRBJ1-6 gives the full variable domain: DAMVIQNPRYQVTQFGKPVTLSCSQTLNHNVMYWYQQKSSQAPKLLFHYYDKDFNNEADTPDNFQSRRPNTSFCFLDIRSPGLGDTAMYLCATSRGPGVGSPLHFGNGTRLTVT.

The V call is TRBV5-1, the J call TRBJ1-2; TRBD1 agrees at 8 bases. The CDR3 runs 15 residues. Germline assignment: CDR1 SGHRS and CDR2 YFSETQ. The trim removed 3 bases at V and 4 bases at J, leaving 8 bases unmatched. CDR3 nucleotide sequence: TGCGCCAGCAGCTCCGGGACAGGAGGGGTCTATGGCTACACCTTC. As protein: CASSSGTGGVYGYTF.

The genes are TRBV20-1 and TRBJ1-4; 8 bases line up with TRBD1. The CDR3 is 14 residues long. The ends lost 6 bases at V and 7 bases at J; junction bases unmatched: 10. CDR1 DFQATT and CDR2 SNEGSKA come from the germline V gene (reference sequence). This CDR3 is CSAENRGIGEKLFF. Written as DNA, the CDR3 is TGCAGTGCGGAAAACAGGGGGATAGGTGAAAAACTGTTTTTT.

The V call is TRBV2, the J call TRBJ2-6; 7 bases align to TRBD1. This CDR3 has 14 amino acids. V lost 6 bases to trimming and J lost 3 bases; unmatched junction nucleotides: 2. Germline V gene sequence: CDR1 SNHLY, CDR2 FYNNEI. CDR3 nucleotide sequence: TGTGCCAGCAGGACAGGGTATGGGGCCAACGTCCTGACTTTC. Amino acids: CASRTGYGANVLTF.